The entry that follows covers one TCR beta chain sequence. These data are taken from a study of stem cell transplantation in POMP-related autoinflammatory disease. Clones were read by immunoSEQ multiplex PCR, and TCRdb kept only the in-frame ones, dropping some. Altogether thousands of clones are present, roughly 87% being singletons, with the ten largest covering about 4.6%. Germline V gene lookup returns CDR1 SGHTA and CDR2 FQGNSA. The CDR3 consists of 12 residues. V gave up 0 bases and J gave up 8 bases, with 5 bases separating them. The chain links TRBV7-2 to TRBJ2-1; D remains ambiguous. This sequence originates from a human donor in good health. Source material: a CXCR5-defined cell subset from PBMCs. CDR3 DNA: TGTGCCAGCAGCTTAGCCGGGTATGAGCAGTTCTTC. This translates into CASSLAGYEQFF.